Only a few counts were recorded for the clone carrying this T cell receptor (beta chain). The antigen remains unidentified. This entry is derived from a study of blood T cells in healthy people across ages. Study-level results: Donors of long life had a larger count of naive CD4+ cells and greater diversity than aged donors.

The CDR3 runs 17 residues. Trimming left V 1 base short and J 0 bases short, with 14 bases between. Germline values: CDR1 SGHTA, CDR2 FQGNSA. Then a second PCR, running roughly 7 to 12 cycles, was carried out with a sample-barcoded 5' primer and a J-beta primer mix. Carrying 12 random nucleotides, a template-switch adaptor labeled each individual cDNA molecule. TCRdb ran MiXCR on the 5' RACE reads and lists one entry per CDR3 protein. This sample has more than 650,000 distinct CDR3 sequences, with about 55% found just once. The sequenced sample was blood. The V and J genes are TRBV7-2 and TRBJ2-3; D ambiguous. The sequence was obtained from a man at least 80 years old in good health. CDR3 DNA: TGTGCCAGCAGCTTAGGGGCCGGCCCCGGGAGCACAGATACGCAGTATTTT. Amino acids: CASSLGAGPGSTDTQYF. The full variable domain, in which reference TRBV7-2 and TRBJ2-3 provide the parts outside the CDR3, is GAGVSQSPSNKVTEKGKDVELRCDPISGHTALYWYRQSLGQGLEFLIYFQGNSAPDKSGLPSDRFSAERTGGSVSTLTIQRTQQEDSAVYLCASSLGAGPGSTDTQYFGPGTRLTVL.